A single sample is the source of the 8 T cell receptor beta chains below, sequenced in a study of T cells in Graves' hyperthyroidism and ophthalmopathy. TCR beta CDR3 region amplification was performed from RNA transcripts. Initially, a first-round RT-PCR of the TCR CDR3 employed the HTBI primer set. One entry per CDR3 protein, called by TCRdb with MiXCR from the multiplex PCR reads. This sample has around 190,000 distinct CDR3 sequences; around 17% occur once, and the top ten carry about 50%. The specimen was blood. These receptors all come from a woman aged 45-65 years with Graves' hyperthyroidism.

This clonotype occurred many times. The CDR3 DNA reads as TGCGCCAGCAGCCATCGCTCTTCGGGCGGGACCTACGAGCAGTACTTC. Its protein is CASSHRSSGGTYEQYF. This chain links TRBV4-1 with TRBJ2-7, with D possibly TRBD2 on 6 matching bases. The CDR3 runs 16 residues. The germline CDR1 and CDR2 sequences are MGHRA and YSYEKL. Trimming took off 3 bases at V and 2 bases at J, with 17 bases between the two ends.

This clonotype was seen ten or more times. The rearrangement joins TRBV7-9 to TRBJ2-1; 9 bases are shared with TRBD1. CDR1 SEHNR and CDR2 FQNEAQ come from the germline V gene (reference sequence). CDR3 size: 15 residues. V shed 6 bases and J 4 bases; nucleotides not matched to a gene: 7. The CDR3 here is CASSSGTGIYNEQFF. CDR3 sequence (DNA): TGTGCCAGCAGTTCCGGGACAGGGATTTACAATGAGCAGTTCTTC.

This clonotype occurred many times. The rearrangement joins TRBV30 to TRBJ1-1; no clear D gene. Trimming took 0 bases from V and 6 from J, leaving 5 bases between them. The CDR3 is 11 residues long. Germline V CDR1 and CDR2: GTSNPN, SVGIG (reference sequence). CDR3 loop: CAWSVQSEAFF. CDR3 DNA: TGTGCCTGGAGTGTACAGTCTGAAGCTTTCTTT. The variable domain in full, with the rest retrieved from reference TRBV30 and TRBJ1-1, is SQTIHQWPATLVQPVGSPLSLECTVEGTSNPNLYWYRQAAGRGLQLLFYSVGIGQISSEVPQNLSASRPQDRQFILSSKKLLLSDSGFYLCAWSVQSEAFFGQGTRLTVV.

This clonotype was seen many times. The chain recombines TRBV30 with TRBJ2-5; 12 bases agree with TRBD2. Germline V gene lookup returns CDR1 GTSNPN and CDR2 SVGIG (reference sequence). The CDR3 spans 14 residues. Losses at the gene ends were 1 base for V and 5 bases for J; bases not matched to a gene: 2. The CDR3 loop is CAWSAGLAGETQYF. In nucleotides, the CDR3 is TGTGCCTGGAGTGCCGGACTAGCGGGGGAGACCCAGTACTTC.

As regards this clonotype: Germline and junction disagree at one end, which may indicate a read error. The rearrangement joins TRBV7-9 to TRBJ1-6; the D gene is possibly TRBD1 (5 bases). CDR3 length: 12 amino acids. Germline V gene data show CDR1 as SEHNR and CDR2 as FQNEAQ (reference sequence). The CDR3 region is CASSPGHSPPHF. CDR3 DNA: TGTGCCAGCAGCCCCGGACACTCACCCCCCCACTTT.

This clonotype has only a few counts. V is TRBV18 and J is TRBJ1-1; 8 nucleotides match TRBD1. Germline assignment: CDR1 KGHSH and CDR2 LQKENI. The length of the CDR3 is 16 residues. V dropped 4 bases and J dropped 1; count of bases not matched to a gene: 8. The CDR3 DNA reads as TGTGCCAGCTCACGGGAGAAAGGACAGGGGAACACTGAAGCTTTCTTT. Translation gives CASSREKGQGNTEAFF.

Points on this clonotype: A much larger clonotype is one base distant, so this may be a read error. This chain joins TRBV20-1 and TRBJ2-1; TRBD2 aligns across 7 bases. The J call may be wrong; the DNA end is better matched by TRBJ2-7. This CDR3 comprises 15 residues. Germline V gene lookup returns CDR1 DFQATT and CDR2 SNEGSKA (reference sequence). CDR3 bases: TGCAGTGCTAGAGTAGCTAGCGGAGCCTACAATGAGCAGTACTTC. As protein: CSARVASGAYNEQYF.

The chain employs TRBV6-1 and TRBJ2-2; possibly TRBD2 for D (6 bases). The length of the CDR3 is 13 residues. Germline lookup yields CDR1 MNHNS and CDR2 SASEGT. V shed 6 bases and J shed 7 bases, with 12 bases lying between them. The CDR3 spells CASSRDLVGELFF. CDR3 in DNA: TGTGCCAGCAGCCGGGACTTGGTCGGGGAGCTGTTTTTT.